These 22 T cell receptor beta chains originate from one sample sequenced in a study of blood T cell repertoires in COVID-19. Measured with immunoSEQ multiplex PCR; TCRdb has only the in-frame clones, and not every one. The sample lists 120,000 to 150,000 clones, more than 65% occurring once. Sample: peripheral blood. The receptors here all came from a man between 60 and 75 years old with acute or convalescent COVID-19.

This chain joins TRBV3-1 (or the pseudogene TRBV3-2) and TRBJ2-5; D possibly corresponds to TRBD2 (5 bases). CDR3 size: 12 residues. The germline gives CDR1 LGHDT, CDR2 YNNKEL (reference sequence). Trimming took 10 bases from V and 7 from J, leaving 16 bases between them. The CDR3 DNA sequence: TGTGCCATCGCCAGGCCAGAGGGGACCCAGTACTTC. This sequence encodes CAIARPEGTQYF.

The rearrangement links TRBV21-1 to TRBJ2-6; the table names TRBD1, a call not compared with the DNA. TRBV21-1 is a documented pseudogene. The CDR3 covers 23 residues. CDR3 sequence (DNA): TGTGCCAGCAGCAAAGAGGGAGGACGGGGCCGGGACAGGTATTTCTCTGGGGCCAACGTCCTGACTTTC. Translated, it gives CASSKEGGRGRDRYFSGANVLTF.

The chain couples TRBV18 to TRBJ2-2; a possible D gene is TRBD2 (5 bases). V was cut by 0 bases and J by 4 bases, with 12 bases left in between. Germline loops: CDR1 KGHSH, CDR2 LQKENI. The CDR3 sequence is 16 residues long. The CDR3 DNA is TGTGCCAGCTCACCACCTGGTGGGAGCAGCACCGGGGAGCTGTTTTTT. Residues: CASSPPGGSSTGELFF.

V is TRBV12-3 or TRBV12-4 and J is TRBJ1-3; the D is unclear. The CDR3 is 12 amino acids. Trimming removed 2 bases at V and 7 bases at J, with 6 bases between. The CDR3 protein is CASSLSENTIYF. Here the CDR3 DNA reads TGTGCCAGCAGTTTATCTGAGAACACCATATATTTT.

The chain links TRBV28 to TRBJ2-1; no firm D call. Germline CDR1 MDHEN, CDR2 SYDVKM. Trimming cost V 3 bases and J 5 bases, with 8 bases left between them. This CDR3 is 13 amino acids long. CDR3: CASSFGSHNEQFF. In nucleotides, the CDR3 is TGTGCCAGCAGTTTCGGGTCTCACAATGAGCAGTTCTTC.

The chain links TRBV3-1 (or the pseudogene TRBV3-2) to TRBJ2-7; 12 bases agree with TRBD2. This CDR3 is 15 amino acids long. Trimming removed 2 bases from V and 10 bases from J; junction bases left unmatched: 9. In germline, CDR1 is LGHDT, CDR2 YNNKEL (reference sequence). The CDR3 region has the DNA TGTGCCAGCAGCCAAACCAGTAGACTAGCGGGAGATCAGTACTTC. Translated, it gives CASSQTSRLAGDQYF.

The CDR3 bases are TGTGCCACCAGTGATACCCGCGGGACGGACTCCTACGAGCAGTACTTC. It yields the protein CATSDTRGTDSYEQYF. This rearrangement joins TRBV24-1 to TRBJ2-7; the D gene is possibly TRBD2 (6 bases). The CDR3 extends over 16 amino acids. Trimming shortened V by 3 bases and J by 0 bases, and 14 bases separated the two germline ends. Germline CDR1 and CDR2: KGHDR and SFDVKD.

This clone showed up just a few times. This chain uses TRBV5-1 with TRBJ2-1, with TRBD1 matching over 9 bases. V shed 1 base and J 9 bases; nucleotides not matched to a gene: 11. Germline loops: CDR1 SGHRS, CDR2 YFSETQ. This CDR3 contains 16 residues. The CDR3, as DNA: TGCGCCAGCAGCTTGACAGGGGGCGCGTCTCTGGGTGAGCAGTTCTTC. Translating it yields CASSLTGGASLGEQFF.

The chain employs TRBV2 and TRBJ1-2, with TRBD1 identical over 8 bases. Germline CDR1 and CDR2: SNHLY and FYNNEI. This CDR3 spans 15 amino acids. V lost 1 base to trimming and J lost 3 bases; unmatched junction nucleotides: 4. CDR3 nucleotides: TGTGCCAGCAGTGAAGGGCAGGGGGCGGACTATGGCTACACCTTC. Translation: CASSEGQGADYGYTF.

This clone was seen only once. The chain couples TRBV5-1 to TRBJ2-7; 7 nucleotides align to TRBD1. The CDR3 contains 12 residues. Trimming took 5 bases from V and 6 from J; bases not matched to a gene: 5. CDR1 and CDR2 from the germline V gene are SGHRS and YFSETQ. CDR3 bases: TGCGCCAGCAGAGGGGGCGAGGTCGAGCAGTACTTC. This codes for CASRGGEVEQYF.

The gene calls are TRBV7-2 and TRBJ1-3; D uncertain. V lost 5 bases and J 0 bases, leaving 11 bases between the germline ends. Germline values: CDR1 SGHTA, CDR2 FQGNSA. This CDR3 region has 15 residues. The CDR3 DNA reads as TGTGCCAGCAGCCGGACTAGTAACTCTGGAAACACCATATATTTT. The encoded protein is CASSRTSNSGNTIYF.

With respect to this clone: The identical CDR3 is also encoded by other nucleotide sequences in the sample. V usage is TRBV18 and J usage is TRBJ2-7; unclear D gene. This CDR3 has 13 residues. V lost 6 bases to trimming and J lost 4 bases, with 13 bases between them. Germline CDR1 KGHSH, CDR2 LQKENI. The CDR3 coding sequence is TGTGCCAGCTCTCCGGGTACCGCGTACGAGCAGTACTTC. Protein sequence: CASSPGTAYEQYF.

This chain links TRBV7-2 with TRBJ2-5; 10 bases map to TRBD2. Germline V gene lookup returns CDR1 SGHTA and CDR2 FQGNSA. The CDR3 covers 18 residues. J gave up 2 bases and V 1 base, and 10 bases lay outside the gene matches. This CDR3 is CASSLGGLAGVGQETQYF. DNA for the CDR3: TGTGCCAGCAGCTTAGGGGGGCTAGCGGGAGTGGGACAAGAGACCCAGTACTTC.

This clone was found a few times. The V call is TRBV2, the J call TRBJ1-6; 7 bases agree with TRBD1. The V gene end was trimmed by 8 bases and the J gene end by 3 bases; junction bases not matched to a gene: 4. Germline V gives CDR1 SNHLY, CDR2 FYNNEI. The CDR3 contains 14 residues. The CDR3 DNA reads as TGTGCCAGCCGACGGACAGGCTATAATTCACCCCTCCACTTT. This codes for CASRRTGYNSPLHF. The full variable domain, rest sourced from reference TRBV2 and TRBJ1-6, is EPEVTQTPSHQVTQMGQEVILRCVPISNHLYFYWYRQILGQKVEFLVSFYNNEISEKSEIFDDQFSVERPDGSNFTLKIRSTKLEDSAMYFCASRRTGYNSPLHFGNGTRLTVT.

V and J are TRBV30 and TRBJ1-2, with a tentative D call TRBD1 (6 bases). The V end was cut by 0 bases, the J end by 4 bases, with 12 bases between. Germline CDR1 is GTSNPN and CDR2 is SVGIG (reference sequence). This CDR3 contains 14 residues. For the CDR3, the DNA is TGTGCCTGGAGTGTACAGGGTAGAAGCTATGGCTACACCTTC. This codes for CAWSVQGRSYGYTF.

The rearrangement joins TRBV2 to TRBJ1-5; TRBD1 matches at 9 bases. The CDR3 contains 12 residues. J lost 11 bases, V lost 6 bases, and 5 bases had no gene match. The germline V gene encodes CDR1 SNHLY and CDR2 FYNNEI. The CDR3 sequence is CASRATGGAQHF. CDR3 nucleotide sequence: TGTGCCAGCAGGGCGACAGGGGGGGCCCAGCATTTT.

The J gene is TRBJ2-1, the V gene TRBV18; 9 nucleotides agree with TRBD2. V lost 0 bases to trimming and J lost 2 bases; unmatched junction nucleotides: 2. CDR3 size: 16 residues. Germline-derived CDR1 and CDR2 are KGHSH and LQKENI. DNA of the CDR3: TGTGCCAGCTCACCACCCGCGGGAGGGACCTACAATGAGCAGTTCTTC. Translation gives CASSPPAGGTYNEQFF.

This chain links TRBV7-2 with TRBJ2-7; TRBD2 agrees at 10 bases. Looked up from germline, CDR1 is SGHTA and CDR2 is FQGNSA. The CDR3 totals 15 residues. Trimming removed 0 bases from V and 5 bases from J; junction bases left unmatched: 4. Here the CDR3 DNA reads TGTGCCAGCAGCTTAGCGCTAGCGGGAGCGGACGAGCAGTACTTC. Translated, it gives CASSLALAGADEQYF.

The chain recombines TRBV6-5 with TRBJ2-7; D remains ambiguous. Germline CDR1 and CDR2: MNHEY and SVGAGI. This CDR3 has 14 residues. The ends were cut back, 3 bases at V and 0 bases at J, with 9 bases in the middle. The CDR3 loop reads CASSYSQSSYEQYF. CDR3 in DNA: TGTGCCAGCAGTTATAGCCAGAGCTCCTACGAGCAGTACTTC.

The chain recombines TRBV19 with TRBJ2-1; 7 bases match TRBD2. Looked up from germline, CDR1 is LNHDA and CDR2 is SQIVND (reference sequence). V was clipped by 7 bases and J by 8 bases; unmatched bases: 14. The CDR3 length is 15 residues. CDR3 region: CASKLSSGLGDEQFF. As DNA, the CDR3 is TGTGCCAGTAAGCTGTCTAGCGGATTGGGCGATGAGCAGTTCTTC.

The CDR3 DNA reads as TGTGCCAGTAGTATGGCGGCAGGCAGGGATCAGCCCCAGCATTTT. Its protein is CASSMAAGRDQPQHF. The V and J genes are TRBV19 and TRBJ1-5, with D tentatively TRBD1 (5 bases). CDR3 length equals 15 residues. Trimming pared 3 bases from V and 5 bases from J, leaving 14 bases between. CDR1 and CDR2 (germline): LNHDA, SQIVND (reference sequence).

V gene TRBV13 combines with J gene TRBJ2-1; 14 bases agree with TRBD2. Per the germline V gene, CDR1 is PRHDT and CDR2 is FYEKMQ (reference sequence). This CDR3 spans 17 amino acids. The J segment lost 4 bases and the V segment lost 5 bases, leaving 7 bases of the junction unmatched. The CDR3 reads CASSPGLAGVSYNEQFF. CDR3 nucleotides: TGTGCCAGCAGCCCGGGACTAGCGGGAGTATCTTACAATGAGCAGTTCTTC.